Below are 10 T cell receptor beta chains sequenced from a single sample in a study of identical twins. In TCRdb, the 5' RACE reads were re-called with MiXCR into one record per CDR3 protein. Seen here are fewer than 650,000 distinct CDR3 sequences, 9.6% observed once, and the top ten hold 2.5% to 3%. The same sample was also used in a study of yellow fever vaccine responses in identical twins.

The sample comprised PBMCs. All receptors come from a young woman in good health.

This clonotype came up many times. The CDR3 protein is CASSPRGQGNTDTQYF. As DNA, the CDR3 is TGCGCCAGCAGCCCCCGAGGACAGGGGAACACAGATACGCAGTATTTT. This chain uses TRBV4-3 with TRBJ2-3, with 9 positions matching TRBD1. This CDR3 is built from 16 residues. Germline CDR1 LGHNA, CDR2 YSLEER. The J segment lost 2 bases and the V segment lost 4 bases, leaving 7 bases of the junction unmatched.

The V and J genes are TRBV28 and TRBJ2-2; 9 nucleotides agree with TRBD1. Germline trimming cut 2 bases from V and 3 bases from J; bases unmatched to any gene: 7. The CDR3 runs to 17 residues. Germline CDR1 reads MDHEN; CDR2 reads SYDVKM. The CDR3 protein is CASSLDRGSYYTGELFF. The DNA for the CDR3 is TGTGCCAGCAGTTTAGACAGGGGGTCATACTACACCGGGGAGCTGTTTTTT.

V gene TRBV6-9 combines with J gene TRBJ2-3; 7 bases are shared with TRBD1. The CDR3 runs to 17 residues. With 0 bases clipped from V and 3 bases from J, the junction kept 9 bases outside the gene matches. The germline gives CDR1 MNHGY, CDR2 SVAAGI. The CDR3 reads CASSYSLTGVRTDTQYF. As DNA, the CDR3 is TGTGCCAGCAGTTATTCACTCACAGGGGTCCGGACAGATACGCAGTATTTT.

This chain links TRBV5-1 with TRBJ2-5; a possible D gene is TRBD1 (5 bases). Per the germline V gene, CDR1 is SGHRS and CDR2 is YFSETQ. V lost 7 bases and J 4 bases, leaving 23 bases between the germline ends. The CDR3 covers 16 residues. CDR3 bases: TGCGCCAGCCGGAAAAACCCCTCAGGGATTGGAGAGACCCAGTACTTC. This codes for CASRKNPSGIGETQYF.

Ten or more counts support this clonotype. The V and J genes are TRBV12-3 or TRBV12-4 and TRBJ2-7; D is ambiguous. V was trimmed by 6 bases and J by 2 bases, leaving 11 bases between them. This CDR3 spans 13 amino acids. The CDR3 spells CASSISRTYEQYF. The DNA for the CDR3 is TGTGCCAGCAGCATTAGTAGGACCTACGAGCAGTACTTC.

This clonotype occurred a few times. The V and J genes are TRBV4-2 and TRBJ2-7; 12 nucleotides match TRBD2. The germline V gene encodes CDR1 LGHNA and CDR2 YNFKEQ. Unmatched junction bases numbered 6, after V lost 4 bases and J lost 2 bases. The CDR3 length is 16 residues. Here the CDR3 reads CASSRGLAGLTYEQYF. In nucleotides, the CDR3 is TGTGCCAGCAGCCGTGGACTAGCGGGACTCACCTACGAGCAGTACTTC.

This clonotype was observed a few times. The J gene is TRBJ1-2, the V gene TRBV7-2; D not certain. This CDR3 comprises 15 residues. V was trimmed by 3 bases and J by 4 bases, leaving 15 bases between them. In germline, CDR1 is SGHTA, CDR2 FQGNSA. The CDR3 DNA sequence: TGTGCCAGCAGCTTGCAATCCAGGATACTCTATGGCTACACCTTC. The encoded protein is CASSLQSRILYGYTF.

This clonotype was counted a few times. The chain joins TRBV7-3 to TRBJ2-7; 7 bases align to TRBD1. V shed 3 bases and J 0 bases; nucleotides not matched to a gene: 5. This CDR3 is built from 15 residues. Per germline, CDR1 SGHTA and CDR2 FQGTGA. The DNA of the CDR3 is TGTGCCAGCAGCTTCCAACCAGGGGGCTCCTACGAGCAGTACTTC. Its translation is CASSFQPGGSYEQYF.

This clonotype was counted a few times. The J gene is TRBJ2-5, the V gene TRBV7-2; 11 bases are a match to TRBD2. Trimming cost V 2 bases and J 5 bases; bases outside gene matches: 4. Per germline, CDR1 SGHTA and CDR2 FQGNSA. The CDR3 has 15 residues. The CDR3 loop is CASSLIASGGETQYF. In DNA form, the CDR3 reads TGTGCCAGCAGCTTAATCGCTAGCGGGGGGGAGACCCAGTACTTC.

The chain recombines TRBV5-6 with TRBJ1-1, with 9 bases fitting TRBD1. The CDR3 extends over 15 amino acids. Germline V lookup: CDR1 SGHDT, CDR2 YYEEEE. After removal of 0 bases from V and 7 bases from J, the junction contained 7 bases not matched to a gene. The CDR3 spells CASSLEQGATNEAFF. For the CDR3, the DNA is TGTGCCAGCAGCTTGGAACAGGGGGCGACAAATGAAGCTTTCTTT. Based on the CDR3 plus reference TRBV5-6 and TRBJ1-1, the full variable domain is DAGVTQSPTHLIKTRGQQVTLRCSPKSGHDTVSWYQQALGQGPQFIFQYYEEEERQRGNFPDRFSGHQFPNYSSELNVNALLLGDSALYLCASSLEQGATNEAFFGQGTRLTVV.